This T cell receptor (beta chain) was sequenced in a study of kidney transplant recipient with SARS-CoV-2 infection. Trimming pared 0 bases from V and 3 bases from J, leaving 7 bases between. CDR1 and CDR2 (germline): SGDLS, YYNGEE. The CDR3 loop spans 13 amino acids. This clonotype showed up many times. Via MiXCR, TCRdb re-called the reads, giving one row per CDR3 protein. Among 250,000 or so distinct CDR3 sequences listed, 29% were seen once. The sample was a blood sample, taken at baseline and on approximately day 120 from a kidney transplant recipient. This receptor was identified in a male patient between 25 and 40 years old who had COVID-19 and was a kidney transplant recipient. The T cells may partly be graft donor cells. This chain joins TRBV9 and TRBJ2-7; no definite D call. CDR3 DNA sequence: TGTGCCAGCAGCGTAGAAGCCAACTACGAGCAGTACTTC. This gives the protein CASSVEANYEQYF.